This T cell receptor beta chain emerged from a study of T cell clones after liver transplantation. Study background: Three of eight recipients were HCV-positive; others had non-autoimmune, non-viral indications. Without induction therapy, subjects received standard immunosuppression until 12-24 months post-transplant.

This CDR3 region has 16 residues. V was clipped by 3 bases and J by 4 bases; unmatched bases: 12. The germline gives CDR1 SGHRS, CDR2 YFSETQ. The method was immunoSEQ multiplex PCR; TCRdb's version includes in-frame clones alone and lacks a portion of them. The table includes tens of thousands of clones, about 92% detected once. Sequenced here: CD4+ T cells from blood, sampled before liver transplant. The V call is TRBV5-1, the J call TRBJ2-5; 7 bases map to TRBD1. This receptor was identified in a human donor who received a liver transplant. The CDR3: CASSWGRQGLGETQYF. The DNA of the CDR3 is TGCGCCAGCAGCTGGGGGCGACAGGGTTTGGGAGAGACCCAGTACTTC.